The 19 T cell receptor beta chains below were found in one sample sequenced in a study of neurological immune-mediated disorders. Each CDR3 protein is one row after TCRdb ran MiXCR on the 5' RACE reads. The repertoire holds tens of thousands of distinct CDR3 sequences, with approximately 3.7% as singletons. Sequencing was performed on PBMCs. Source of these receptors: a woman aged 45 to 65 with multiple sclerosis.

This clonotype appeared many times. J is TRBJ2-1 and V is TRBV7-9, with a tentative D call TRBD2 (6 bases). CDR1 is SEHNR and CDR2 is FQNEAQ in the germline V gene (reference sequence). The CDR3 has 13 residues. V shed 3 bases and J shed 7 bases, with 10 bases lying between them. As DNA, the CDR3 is TGTGCCAGCAGCTTCTCGGAGGGGAATGAGCAGTTCTTC. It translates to CASSFSEGNEQFF.

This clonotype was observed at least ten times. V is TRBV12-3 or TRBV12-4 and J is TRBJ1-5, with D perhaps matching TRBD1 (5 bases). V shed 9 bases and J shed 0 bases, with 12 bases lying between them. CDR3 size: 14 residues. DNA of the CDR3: TGTGCCAGTTTGACAGTTCATAGCAATCAGCCCCAGCATTTT. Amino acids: CASLTVHSNQPQHF.

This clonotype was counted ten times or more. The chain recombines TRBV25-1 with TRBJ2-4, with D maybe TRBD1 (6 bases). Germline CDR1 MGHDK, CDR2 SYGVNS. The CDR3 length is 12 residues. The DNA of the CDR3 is TGTGTTAAGAGCAGGGGCGAGTACATTCAGTACTTC. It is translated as CVKSRGEYIQYF.

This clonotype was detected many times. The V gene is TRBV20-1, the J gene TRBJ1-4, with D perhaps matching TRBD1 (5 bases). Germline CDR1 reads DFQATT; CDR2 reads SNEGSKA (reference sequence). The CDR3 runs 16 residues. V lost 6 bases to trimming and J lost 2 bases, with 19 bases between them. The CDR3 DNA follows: TGCAGTGCCCCCTGGGGGGAGAGGAGGACTAATGAAAAACTGTTTTTT. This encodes CSAPWGERRTNEKLFF.

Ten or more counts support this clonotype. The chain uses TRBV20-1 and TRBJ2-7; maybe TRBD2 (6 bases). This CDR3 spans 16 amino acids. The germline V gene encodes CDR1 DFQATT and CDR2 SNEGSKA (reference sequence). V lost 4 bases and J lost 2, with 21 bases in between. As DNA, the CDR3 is TGCAGTGCTAAAGGATGGGAGGCGGACACTACCTACGAGCAGTACTTC. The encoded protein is CSAKGWEADTTYEQYF.

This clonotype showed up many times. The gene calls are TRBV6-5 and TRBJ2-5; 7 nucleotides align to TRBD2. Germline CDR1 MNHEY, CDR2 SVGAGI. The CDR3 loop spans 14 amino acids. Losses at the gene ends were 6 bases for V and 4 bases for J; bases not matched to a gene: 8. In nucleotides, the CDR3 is TGTGCCAGCAGCAGGACTAGGCTGGGAGAGACCCAGTACTTC. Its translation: CASSRTRLGETQYF.

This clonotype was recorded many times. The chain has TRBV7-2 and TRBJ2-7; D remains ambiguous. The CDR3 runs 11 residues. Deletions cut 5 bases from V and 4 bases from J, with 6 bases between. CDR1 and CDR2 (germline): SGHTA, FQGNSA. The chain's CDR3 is CASSDRYEQYF. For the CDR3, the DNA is TGTGCCAGCAGCGACCGATACGAGCAGTACTTC.

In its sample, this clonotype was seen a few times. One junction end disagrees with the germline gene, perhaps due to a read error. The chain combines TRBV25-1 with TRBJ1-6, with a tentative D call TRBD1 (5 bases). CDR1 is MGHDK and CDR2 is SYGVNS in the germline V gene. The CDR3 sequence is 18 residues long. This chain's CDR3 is CASSDIGTFGRVNSPLNF. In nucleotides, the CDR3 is TGTGCCAGCAGTGATATAGGGACGTTCGGGAGGGTCAATTCACCCCTCAACTTT. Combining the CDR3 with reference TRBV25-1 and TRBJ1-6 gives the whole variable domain EADIYQTPRYLVIGTGKKITLECSQTMGHDKMYWYQQDPGMELHLIHYSYGVNSTEKGDLSSESTVSRIRTEHFPLTLESARPSHTSQYLCASSDIGTFGRVNSPLNFGNGTRLTVT.

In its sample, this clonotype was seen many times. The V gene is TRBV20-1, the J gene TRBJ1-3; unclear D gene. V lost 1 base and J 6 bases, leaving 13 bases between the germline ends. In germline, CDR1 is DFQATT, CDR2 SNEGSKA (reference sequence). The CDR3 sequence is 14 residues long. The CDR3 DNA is TGCAGTGCTAGAGGCCCCGGCAACGAAAACACCATATATTTT. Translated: CSARGPGNENTIYF.

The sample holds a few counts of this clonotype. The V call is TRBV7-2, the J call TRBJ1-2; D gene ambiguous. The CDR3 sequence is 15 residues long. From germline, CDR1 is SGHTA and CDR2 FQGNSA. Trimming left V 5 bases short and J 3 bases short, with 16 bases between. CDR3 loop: CASSPSIGGHYGYTF. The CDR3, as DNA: TGTGCCAGCAGCCCCTCAATTGGCGGTCACTATGGCTACACCTTC.

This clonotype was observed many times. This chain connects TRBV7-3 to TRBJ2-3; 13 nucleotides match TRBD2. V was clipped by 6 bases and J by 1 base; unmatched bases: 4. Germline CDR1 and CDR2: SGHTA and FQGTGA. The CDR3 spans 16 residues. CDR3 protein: CASSQGLAGGTDTQYF. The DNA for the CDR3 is TGTGCCAGCAGTCAAGGACTAGCGGGAGGCACAGATACGCAGTATTTT.

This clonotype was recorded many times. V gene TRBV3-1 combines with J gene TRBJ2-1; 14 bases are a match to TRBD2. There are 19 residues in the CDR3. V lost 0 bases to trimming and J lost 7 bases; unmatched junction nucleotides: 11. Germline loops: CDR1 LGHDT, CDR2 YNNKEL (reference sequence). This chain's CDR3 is CASSQDYLGLAGVVNEQFF. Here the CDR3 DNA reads TGTGCCAGCAGCCAAGACTATCTGGGACTAGCGGGAGTTGTGAATGAGCAGTTCTTC.

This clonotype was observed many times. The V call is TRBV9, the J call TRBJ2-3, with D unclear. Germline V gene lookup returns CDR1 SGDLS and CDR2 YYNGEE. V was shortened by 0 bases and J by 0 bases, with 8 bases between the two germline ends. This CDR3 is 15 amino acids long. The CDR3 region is CASSVGATSTDTQYF. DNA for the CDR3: TGTGCCAGCAGCGTAGGAGCGACTAGCACAGATACGCAGTATTTT.

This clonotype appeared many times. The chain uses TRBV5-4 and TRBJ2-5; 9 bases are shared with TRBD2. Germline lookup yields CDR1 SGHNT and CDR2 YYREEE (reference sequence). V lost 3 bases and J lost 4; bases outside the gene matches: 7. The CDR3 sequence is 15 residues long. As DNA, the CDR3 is TGTGCCAGCAGCTCCGTTAGCGGGAGTGGAGAGACCCAGTACTTC. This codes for CASSSVSGSGETQYF.

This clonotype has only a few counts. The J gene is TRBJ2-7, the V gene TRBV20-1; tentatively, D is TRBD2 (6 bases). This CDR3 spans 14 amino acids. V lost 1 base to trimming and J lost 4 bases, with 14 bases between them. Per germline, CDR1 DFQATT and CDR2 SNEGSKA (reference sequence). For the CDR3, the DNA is TGCAGTGCTAGAGTGGCTGGGACTCTTTACGAGCAGTACTTC. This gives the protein CSARVAGTLYEQYF.

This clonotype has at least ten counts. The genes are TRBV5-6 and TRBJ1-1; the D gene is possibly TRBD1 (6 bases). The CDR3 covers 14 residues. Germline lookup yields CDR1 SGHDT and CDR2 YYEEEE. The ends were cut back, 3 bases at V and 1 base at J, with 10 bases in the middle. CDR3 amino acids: CASSSVGQNTEAFF. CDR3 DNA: TGTGCCAGCAGCTCCGTGGGACAGAACACTGAAGCTTTCTTT.

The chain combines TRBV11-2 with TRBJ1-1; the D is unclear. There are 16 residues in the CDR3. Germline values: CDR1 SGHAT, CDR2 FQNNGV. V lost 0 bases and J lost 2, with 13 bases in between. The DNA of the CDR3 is TGTGCCAGCAGCTTAGATTTGAGACAAACTAACACTGAAGCTTTCTTT. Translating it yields CASSLDLRQTNTEAFF.

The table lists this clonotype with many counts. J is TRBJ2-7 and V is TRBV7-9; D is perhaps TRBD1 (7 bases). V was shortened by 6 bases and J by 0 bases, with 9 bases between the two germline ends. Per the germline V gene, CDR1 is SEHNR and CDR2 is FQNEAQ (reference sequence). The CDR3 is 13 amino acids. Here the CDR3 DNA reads TGTGCCAGCAGGCGGGACAGCTCCTACGAGCAGTACTTC. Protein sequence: CASRRDSSYEQYF.

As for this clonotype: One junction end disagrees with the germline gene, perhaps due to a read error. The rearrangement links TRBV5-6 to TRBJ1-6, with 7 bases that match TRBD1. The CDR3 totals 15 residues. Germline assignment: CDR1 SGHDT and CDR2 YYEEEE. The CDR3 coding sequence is TGTGCCAGCAGCGGACAGGTCTCCTATAATTCACCCCTCAACTTT. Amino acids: CASSGQVSYNSPLNF.